The 16 T cell receptor beta chains below all came from one sample that was sequenced in a study of blood T cell repertoires in COVID-19. The repertoire was sequenced with immunoSEQ multiplex PCR; TCRdb's copy has only in-frame clones and lacks some. The profile shows around 110,000 clones, about 89% of them singletons. The sequencing sample was made of peripheral blood. These receptors came from a woman younger than 45 with acute or convalescent COVID-19.

This chain uses TRBV10-3 with TRBJ1-1; 10 bases fit TRBD1. Per the germline V gene, CDR1 is ENHRY and CDR2 is SYGVKD. V dropped 8 bases and J dropped 4; count of bases not matched to a gene: 7. The CDR3 loop spans 14 amino acids. CDR3 sequence: CAIAGTGDGTEAFF. The DNA of the CDR3 is TGTGCCATCGCCGGGACAGGGGACGGCACTGAAGCTTTCTTT.

The genes are TRBV18 and TRBJ2-7; 7 bases are shared with TRBD1. The trim removed 7 bases at V and 2 bases at J, leaving 8 bases unmatched. Looked up from germline, CDR1 is KGHSH and CDR2 is LQKENI. The CDR3 is 14 amino acids. This chain's CDR3 is CASFHRDRPYEQYF. CDR3 in DNA: TGTGCCAGCTTCCACCGGGACAGACCCTACGAGCAGTACTTC.

This clone was counted a single time. The chain uses TRBV10-3 and TRBJ2-1; 11 bases are a match to TRBD2. J lost 7 bases, V lost 6 bases, and 14 bases had no gene match. The CDR3 is 17 residues long. Germline CDR1 ENHRY, CDR2 SYGVKD. The DNA for the CDR3 is TGTGCCATCAGACCTAGCGGGAGGATAGCGCAAGGAAATGAGCAGTTCTTC. This sequence encodes CAIRPSGRIAQGNEQFF.

This clone was counted between two and nine times. This chain connects TRBV4-1 to TRBJ1-1; D ambiguous. The V and J ends lost 4 bases and 3 bases respectively, with 12 bases between them. The CDR3 covers 14 residues. Germline values: CDR1 MGHRA, CDR2 YSYEKL. As DNA, the CDR3 is TGCGCCAGCAGCCTTAGATCAAAAGACACTGAAGCTTTCTTT. Protein: CASSLRSKDTEAFF.

The rearrangement uses TRBV27 and TRBJ1-2; possibly TRBD1 for D (5 bases). The CDR3 is 12 residues long. Between the trimmed V and J ends, which lost 6 bases and 3 bases, there was a span of 8 bases. The germline gives CDR1 MNHEY, CDR2 SMNVEV (reference sequence). CDR3 region: CASSGDYYGYTF. The CDR3 nucleotides are TGTGCCAGCAGCGGGGACTACTATGGCTACACCTTC.

This chain connects TRBV4-1 to TRBJ1-5; 9 positions agree with TRBD1. Germline V gene lookup returns CDR1 MGHRA and CDR2 YSYEKL. There are 15 residues in the CDR3. Germline trimming cut 1 base from V and 7 bases from J; bases unmatched to any gene: 5. CDR3 residues: CASSQGQGVRQPQHF. The CDR3 DNA is TGCGCCAGCAGCCAAGGACAGGGGGTGCGACAGCCCCAGCATTTT.

The V gene is TRBV30, the J gene TRBJ1-2; TRBD1 matches at 7 bases. The CDR3 spans 13 residues. Losses at the gene ends were 0 bases for V and 4 bases for J; bases not matched to a gene: 2. The germline V gene has CDR1 GTSNPN and CDR2 SVGIG (reference sequence). The CDR3 reads CAWSVGGFYGYTF. DNA for the CDR3: TGTGCCTGGAGTGTAGGGGGCTTCTATGGCTACACCTTC.

The rearrangement uses TRBV3-1 (or the pseudogene TRBV3-2) and TRBJ2-7; TRBD1 is a possible D gene (6 bases). Trimming removed 6 bases at V and 4 bases at J, with 13 bases between. CDR3 size: 13 residues. Germline V gene lookup returns CDR1 LGHDT and CDR2 YNNKEL (reference sequence). Here the CDR3 DNA reads TGTGCCAGCAGTCATGGGACAACTTACGAGCAGTACTTC. This codes for CASSHGTTYEQYF.

V gene TRBV2 combines with J gene TRBJ2-5; 7 nucleotides agree with TRBD1. The CDR3 spans 12 residues. Looked up from germline, CDR1 is SNHLY and CDR2 is FYNNEI. J was trimmed by 11 bases and V by 8 bases; bases with no gene match: 11. Written as DNA, the CDR3 is TGTGCCAGCGACAGGGCCAGCGAGAGACAGTACTTC. This sequence encodes CASDRASERQYF.

V usage is TRBV28 and J usage is TRBJ2-7; no definite D call. Trimming removed 2 bases from V and 3 bases from J, with 5 bases in between. This CDR3 spans 12 amino acids. Looked up from germline, CDR1 is MDHEN and CDR2 is SYDVKM. For the CDR3, the DNA is TGTGCCAGCAGTTTAGGGCGCTACGAGCAGTACTTC. It encodes CASSLGRYEQYF.

CDR3 bases: TGTGCCAGCTCAGACGGGGGAACCTACAATGAGCAGTTCTTC. This translates into CASSDGGTYNEQFF. V usage is TRBV18 and J usage is TRBJ2-1; possible D gene TRBD2, 6 bases. The germline V gene has CDR1 KGHSH and CDR2 LQKENI. The CDR3 has 14 residues. Trimming shortened V by 5 bases and J by 2 bases, and 10 bases separated the two germline ends. The full variable domain, completed using reference TRBV18 and TRBJ2-1, is NAGVMQNPRHLVRRRGQEARLRCSPMKGHSHVYWYRQLPEEGLKFMVYLQKENIIDESGMPKERFSAEFPKEGPSILRIQQVVRGDSAAYFCASSDGGTYNEQFFGPGTRLTVL.

V usage is TRBV7-9 and J usage is TRBJ1-6; 7 bases are a match to TRBD1. The germline V gene has CDR1 SEHNR and CDR2 FQNEAQ (reference sequence). The CDR3 is 15 amino acids. With 6 bases clipped from V and 7 bases from J, the junction kept 9 bases outside the gene matches. DNA of the CDR3: TGTGCCAGCAGTGCCTCGGGACAGAAAAATTCACCCCTCCACTTT. Protein sequence: CASSASGQKNSPLHF.

The V call is TRBV7-9, the J call TRBJ1-2; no clear D gene. V was pared by 1 base and J by 6 bases, with 9 bases between. The CDR3 runs to 13 residues. Per germline, CDR1 SEHNR and CDR2 FQNEAQ (reference sequence). The CDR3 coding sequence is TGTGCCAGCAGCTTAGTAGCTCTCGATGGCTACACCTTC. Amino acids: CASSLVALDGYTF.

V and J are TRBV28 and TRBJ1-4; 9 bases are a match to TRBD1. This CDR3 is 21 amino acids long. V trimming: 6 bases; J trimming: 7 bases; junction bases outside the gene matches: 27. Germline assignment: CDR1 MDHEN and CDR2 SYDVKM. The CDR3 DNA is TGTGCCAGCAGCCTTTGGGGCGTCCGGGACAGGGTAAAGTCCCCGAGTGAAAAACTGTTTTTT. Its translation: CASSLWGVRDRVKSPSEKLFF.

The rearrangement uses TRBV3-1 (or the pseudogene TRBV3-2) and TRBJ2-1; TRBD2 matches at 13 bases. CDR1 is LGHDT, CDR2 YNNKEL, per germline (reference sequence). This CDR3 has 14 residues. The V segment lost 6 bases and the J segment 9 bases; nucleotides outside the gene matches: 5. The CDR3, as DNA: TGTGCCAGCAGAAGGACTAGCGGGAGTAGTGAGCAGTTCTTC. Residues: CASRRTSGSSEQFF.

The rearrangement joins TRBV12-5 to TRBJ2-1; D gene ambiguous. The CDR3 covers 16 residues. Looked up from germline, CDR1 is LGHNT and CDR2 is FRNRAP. V gave up 2 bases and J gave up 4 bases, with 15 bases separating them. The CDR3 spells CASGLYLAPAYNEQFF. The DNA for the CDR3 is TGTGCTAGTGGTTTGTATCTGGCCCCAGCGTACAATGAGCAGTTCTTC.